The present entry profiles one T cell receptor (beta chain) with its context. These data originate in a study of technical replicates of blood from a few donors. Trimming at V came to 0 bases and at J to 7 bases, leaving 5 bases not matched to a gene. The CDR3 covers 15 residues. Per germline, CDR1 ENHRY and CDR2 SYGVKD. Data came from immunoSEQ multiplex PCR; TCRdb stores just in-frame clones and leaves some out. The sample has about 73,000 clones, 93% seen once. The clonotype originates from a human donor in good health. Sequencing used T cells isolated from PBMCs. The chain uses TRBV10-3 and TRBJ2-1; 8 bases are shared with TRBD2. CDR3 bases: TGTGCCATCAGTGAGTCGCTTAGCGGGGCTAATGAGCAGTTCTTC. The encoded protein is CAISESLSGANEQFF.